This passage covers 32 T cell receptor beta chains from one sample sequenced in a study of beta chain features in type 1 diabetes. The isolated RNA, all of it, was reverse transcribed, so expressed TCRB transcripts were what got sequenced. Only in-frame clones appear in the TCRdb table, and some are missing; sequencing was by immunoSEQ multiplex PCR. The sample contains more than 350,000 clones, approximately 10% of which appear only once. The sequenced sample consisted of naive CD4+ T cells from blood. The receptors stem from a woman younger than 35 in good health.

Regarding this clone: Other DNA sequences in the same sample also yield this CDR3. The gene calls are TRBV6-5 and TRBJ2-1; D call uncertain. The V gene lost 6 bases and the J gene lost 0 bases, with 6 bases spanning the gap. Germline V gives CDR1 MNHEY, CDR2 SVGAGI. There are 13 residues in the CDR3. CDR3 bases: TGTGCCAGCAGAGGTAGCTCCTACAATGAGCAGTTCTTC. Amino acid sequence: CASRGSSYNEQFF.

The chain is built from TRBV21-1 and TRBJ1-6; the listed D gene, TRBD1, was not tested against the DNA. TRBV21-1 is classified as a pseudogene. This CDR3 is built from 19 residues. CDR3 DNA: TGTGCCAGCAGCCCGGACAGGGCGCTAACCAGCTCCTATAATTCACCCCTCCACTTT. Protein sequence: CASSPDRALTSSYNSPLHF.

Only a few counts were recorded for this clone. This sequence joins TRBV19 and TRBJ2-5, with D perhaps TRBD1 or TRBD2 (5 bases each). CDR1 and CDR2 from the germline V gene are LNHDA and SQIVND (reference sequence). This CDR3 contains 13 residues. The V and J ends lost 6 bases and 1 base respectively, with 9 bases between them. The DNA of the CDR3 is TGTGCCAGTAGGGGACGCCGCCAAGAGACCCAGTACTTC. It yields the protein CASRGRRQETQYF.

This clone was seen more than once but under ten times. CDR3 region: CASTVRGGSGANVLTF. CDR3 sequence (DNA): TGTGCCAGCACCGTAAGGGGGGGCTCTGGGGCCAACGTCCTGACTTTC. The chain is built from TRBV7-2 and TRBJ2-6, with D possibly matching TRBD2 (7 bases). V was trimmed by 7 bases and J by 0 bases, leaving 13 bases between them. The CDR3 sequence is 16 residues long. CDR1 is SGHTA, CDR2 FQGNSA, per germline.

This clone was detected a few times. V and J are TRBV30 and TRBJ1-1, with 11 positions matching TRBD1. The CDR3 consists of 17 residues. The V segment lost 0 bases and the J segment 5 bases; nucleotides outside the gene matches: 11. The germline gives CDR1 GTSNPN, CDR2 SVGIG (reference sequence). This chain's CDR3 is CAWSVSRTGGARTEAFF. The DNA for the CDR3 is TGTGCCTGGAGTGTAAGTAGGACAGGGGGCGCCAGGACTGAAGCTTTCTTT. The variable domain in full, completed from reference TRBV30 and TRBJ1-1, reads SQTIHQWPATLVQPVGSPLSLECTVEGTSNPNLYWYRQAAGRGLQLLFYSVGIGQISSEVPQNLSASRPQDRQFILSSKKLLLSDSGFYLCAWSVSRTGGARTEAFFGQGTRLTVV.

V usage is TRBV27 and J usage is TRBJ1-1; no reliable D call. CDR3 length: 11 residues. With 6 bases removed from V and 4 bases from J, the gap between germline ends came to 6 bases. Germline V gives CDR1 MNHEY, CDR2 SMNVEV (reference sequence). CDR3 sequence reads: CASRTSTEAFF. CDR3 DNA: TGTGCCAGCAGGACATCCACTGAAGCTTTCTTT.

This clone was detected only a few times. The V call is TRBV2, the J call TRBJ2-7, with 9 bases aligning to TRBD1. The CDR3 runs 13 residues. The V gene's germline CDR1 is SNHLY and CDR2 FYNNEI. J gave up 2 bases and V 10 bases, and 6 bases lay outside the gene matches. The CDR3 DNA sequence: TGTGCCACCTCGGGACAGGGAGCCTACGAGCAGTACTTC. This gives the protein CATSGQGAYEQYF.

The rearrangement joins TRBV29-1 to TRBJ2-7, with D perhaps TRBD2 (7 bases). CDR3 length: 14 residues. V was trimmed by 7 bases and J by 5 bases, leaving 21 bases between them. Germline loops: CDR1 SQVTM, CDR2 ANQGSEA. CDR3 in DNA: TGCAGCGCACGACCGGGGGGCCCGGTGGACGAGCAGTACTTC. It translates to CSARPGGPVDEQYF.

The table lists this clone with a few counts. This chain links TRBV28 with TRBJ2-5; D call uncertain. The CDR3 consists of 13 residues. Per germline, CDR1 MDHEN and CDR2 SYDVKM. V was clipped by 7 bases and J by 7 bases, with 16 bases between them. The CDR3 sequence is CASTVRALGTQYF. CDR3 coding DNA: TGTGCCAGCACCGTAAGGGCTCTCGGGACCCAGTACTTC. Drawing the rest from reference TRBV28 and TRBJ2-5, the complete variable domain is DVKVTQSSRYLVKRTGEKVFLECVQDMDHENMFWYRQDPGLGLRLIYFSYDVKMKEKGDIPEGYSVSREKKERFSLILESASTNQTSMYLCASTVRALGTQYFGPGTRLLVL.

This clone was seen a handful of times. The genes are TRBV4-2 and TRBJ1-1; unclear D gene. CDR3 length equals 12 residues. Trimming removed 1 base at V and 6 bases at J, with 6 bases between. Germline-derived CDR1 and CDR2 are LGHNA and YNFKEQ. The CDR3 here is CASSQVGAEAFF. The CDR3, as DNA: TGTGCCAGCAGCCAAGTTGGAGCTGAAGCTTTCTTT.

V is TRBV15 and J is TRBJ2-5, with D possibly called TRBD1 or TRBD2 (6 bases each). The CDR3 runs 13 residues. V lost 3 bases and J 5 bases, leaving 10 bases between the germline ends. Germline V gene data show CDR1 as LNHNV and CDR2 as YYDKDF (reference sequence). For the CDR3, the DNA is TGTGCCACCAGCAGGTGGGGGGCTGAGACCCAGTACTTC. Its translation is CATSRWGAETQYF.

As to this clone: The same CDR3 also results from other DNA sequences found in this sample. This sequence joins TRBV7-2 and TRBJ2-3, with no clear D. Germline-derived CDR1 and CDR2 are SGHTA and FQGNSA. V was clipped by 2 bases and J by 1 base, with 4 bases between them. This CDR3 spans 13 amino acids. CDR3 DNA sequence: TGTGCCAGCAGCTTATTTCGCACAGATACGCAGTATTTT. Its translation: CASSLFRTDTQYF.

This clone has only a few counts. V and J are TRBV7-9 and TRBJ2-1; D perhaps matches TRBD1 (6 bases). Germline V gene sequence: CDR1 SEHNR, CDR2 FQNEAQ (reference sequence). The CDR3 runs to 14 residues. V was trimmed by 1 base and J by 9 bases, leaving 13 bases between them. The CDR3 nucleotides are TGTGCCAGCAGCTTAGTGAACAGGGTTGGTGAGCAGTTCTTC. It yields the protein CASSLVNRVGEQFF.

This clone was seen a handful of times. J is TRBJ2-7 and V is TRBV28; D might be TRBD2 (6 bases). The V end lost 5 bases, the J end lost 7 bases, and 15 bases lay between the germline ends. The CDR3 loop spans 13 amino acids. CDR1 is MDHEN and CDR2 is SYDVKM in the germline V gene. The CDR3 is CASSPPGRSEQYV. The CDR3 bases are TGTGCCAGCAGTCCGCCAGGGAGGTCAGAGCAGTACGTC.

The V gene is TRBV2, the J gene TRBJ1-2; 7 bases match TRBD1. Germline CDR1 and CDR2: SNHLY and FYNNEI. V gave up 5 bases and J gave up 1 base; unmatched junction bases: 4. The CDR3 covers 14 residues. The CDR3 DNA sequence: TGTGCCAGCAGTACAGGGGCCCTTAACTATGGCTACACCTTC. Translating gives CASSTGALNYGYTF.

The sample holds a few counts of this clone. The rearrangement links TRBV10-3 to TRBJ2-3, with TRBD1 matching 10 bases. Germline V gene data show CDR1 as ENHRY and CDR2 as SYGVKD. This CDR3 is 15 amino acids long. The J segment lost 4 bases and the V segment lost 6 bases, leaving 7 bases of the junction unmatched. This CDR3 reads CAISRQGAFADTQYF. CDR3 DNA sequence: TGTGCCATCAGCCGACAGGGGGCGTTCGCAGATACGCAGTATTTT.

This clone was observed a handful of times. The CDR3 reads CASSQGQQGQYV. CDR3 sequence (DNA): TGTGCCAGCAGCCAAGGACAGCAGGGGCAGTACGTC. The gene calls are TRBV28 and TRBJ2-7; TRBD1 is a possible D gene (6 bases). V lost 6 bases to trimming and J lost 9 bases, with 15 bases between them. Germline lookup yields CDR1 MDHEN and CDR2 SYDVKM. This CDR3 comprises 12 residues.

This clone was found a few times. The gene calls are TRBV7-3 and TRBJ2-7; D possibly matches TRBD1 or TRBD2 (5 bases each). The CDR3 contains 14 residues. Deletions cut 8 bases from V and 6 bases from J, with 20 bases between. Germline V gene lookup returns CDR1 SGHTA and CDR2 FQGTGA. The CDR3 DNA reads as TGTGCCAGCCTACTTTCCGGGGACCTCAGCGAGCAGTACTTC. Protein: CASLLSGDLSEQYF.

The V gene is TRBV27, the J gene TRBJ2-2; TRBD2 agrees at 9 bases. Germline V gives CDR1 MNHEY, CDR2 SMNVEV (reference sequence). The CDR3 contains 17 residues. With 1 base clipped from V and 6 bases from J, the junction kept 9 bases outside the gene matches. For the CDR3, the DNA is TGTGCCAGCAGTTTATTCCAGTTAGCGGGAGTTCCCGGGGAGCTGTTTTTT. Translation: CASSLFQLAGVPGELFF.

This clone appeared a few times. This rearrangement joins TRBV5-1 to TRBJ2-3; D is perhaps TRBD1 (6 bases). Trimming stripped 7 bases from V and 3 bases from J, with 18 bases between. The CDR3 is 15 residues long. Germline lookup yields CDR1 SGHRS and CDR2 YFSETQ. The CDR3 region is CASRRQTGGTDTQYF. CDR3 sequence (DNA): TGCGCCAGCCGCCGGCAGACAGGCGGAACAGATACGCAGTATTTT.

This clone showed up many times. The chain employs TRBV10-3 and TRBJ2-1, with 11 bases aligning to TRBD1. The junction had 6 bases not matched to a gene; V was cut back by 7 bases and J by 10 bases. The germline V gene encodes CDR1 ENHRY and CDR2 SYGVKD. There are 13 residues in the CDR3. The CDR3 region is CAIMGQGVVEQFF. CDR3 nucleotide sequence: TGTGCCATCATGGGACAGGGGGTCGTGGAGCAGTTCTTC.

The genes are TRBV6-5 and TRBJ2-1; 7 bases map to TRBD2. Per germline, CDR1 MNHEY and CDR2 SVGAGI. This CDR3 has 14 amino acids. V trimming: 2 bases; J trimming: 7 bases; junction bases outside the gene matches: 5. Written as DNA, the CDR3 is TGTGCCAGCAGTTACGGGAGGGCGGGGAATGAGCAGTTCTTC. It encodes CASSYGRAGNEQFF.

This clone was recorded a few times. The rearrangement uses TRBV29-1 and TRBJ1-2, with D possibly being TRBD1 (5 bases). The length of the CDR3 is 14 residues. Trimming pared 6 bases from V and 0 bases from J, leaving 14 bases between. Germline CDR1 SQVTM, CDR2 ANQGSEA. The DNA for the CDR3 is TGCAGCGTACTAGACAGAGCCACTAACTATGGCTACACCTTC. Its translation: CSVLDRATNYGYTF. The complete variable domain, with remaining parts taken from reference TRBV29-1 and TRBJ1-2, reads SAVISQKPSRDICQRGTSLTIQCQVDSQVTMMFWYRQQPGQSLTLIATANQGSEATYESGFVIDKFPISRPNLTFSTLTVSNMSPEDSSIYLCSVLDRATNYGYTFGSGTRLTVV.

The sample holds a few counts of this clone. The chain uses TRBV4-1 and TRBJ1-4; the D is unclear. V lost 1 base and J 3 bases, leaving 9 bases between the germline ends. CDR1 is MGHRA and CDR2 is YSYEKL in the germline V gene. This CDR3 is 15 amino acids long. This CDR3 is CASSQVLQSNEKLFF. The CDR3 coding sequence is TGCGCCAGCAGCCAAGTGTTGCAGTCTAATGAAAAACTGTTTTTT.

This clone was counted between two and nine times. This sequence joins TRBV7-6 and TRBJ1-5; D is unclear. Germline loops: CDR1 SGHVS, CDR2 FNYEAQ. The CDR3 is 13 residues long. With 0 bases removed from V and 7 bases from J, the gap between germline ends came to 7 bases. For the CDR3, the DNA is TGTGCCAGCAGCTTAGCCCCAACCCAGCCCCAGCATTTT. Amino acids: CASSLAPTQPQHF.

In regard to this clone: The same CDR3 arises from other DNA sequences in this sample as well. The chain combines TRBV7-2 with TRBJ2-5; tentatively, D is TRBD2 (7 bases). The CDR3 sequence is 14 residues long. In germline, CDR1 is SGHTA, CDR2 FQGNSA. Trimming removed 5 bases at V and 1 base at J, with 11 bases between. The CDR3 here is CASSLGGAQETQYF. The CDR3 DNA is TGTGCCAGCAGCCTAGGGGGGGCCCAAGAGACCCAGTACTTC. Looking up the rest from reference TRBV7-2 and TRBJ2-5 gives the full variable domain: GAGVSQSPSNKVTEKGKDVELRCDPISGHTALYWYRQSLGQGLEFLIYFQGNSAPDKSGLPSDRFSAERTGGSVSTLTIQRTQQEDSAVYLCASSLGGAQETQYFGPGTRLLVL.

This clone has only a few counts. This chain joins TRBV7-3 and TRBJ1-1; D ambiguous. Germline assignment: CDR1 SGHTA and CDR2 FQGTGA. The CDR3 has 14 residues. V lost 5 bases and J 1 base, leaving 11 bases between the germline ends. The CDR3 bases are TGTGCCAGCAGCGGCACGTTGCGGAACACTGAAGCTTTCTTT. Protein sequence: CASSGTLRNTEAFF.

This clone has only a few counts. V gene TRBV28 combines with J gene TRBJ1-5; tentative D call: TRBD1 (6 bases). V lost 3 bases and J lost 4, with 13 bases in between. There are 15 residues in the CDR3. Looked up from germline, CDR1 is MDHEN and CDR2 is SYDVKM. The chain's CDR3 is CASSFPGGSNQPQHF. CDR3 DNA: TGTGCCAGCAGTTTTCCTGGGGGCTCAAATCAGCCCCAGCATTTT.

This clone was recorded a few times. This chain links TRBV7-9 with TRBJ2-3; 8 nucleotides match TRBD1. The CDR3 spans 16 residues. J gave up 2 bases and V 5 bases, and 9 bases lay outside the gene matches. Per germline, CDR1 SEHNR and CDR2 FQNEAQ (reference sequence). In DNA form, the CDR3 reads TGTGCCAGCAGCAAGGGACAGGTGGGCTTCACAGATACGCAGTATTTT. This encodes CASSKGQVGFTDTQYF.

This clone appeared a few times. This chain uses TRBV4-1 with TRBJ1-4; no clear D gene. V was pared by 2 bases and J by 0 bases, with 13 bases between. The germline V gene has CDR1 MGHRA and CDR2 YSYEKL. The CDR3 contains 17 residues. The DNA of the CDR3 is TGCGCCAGCAGCCAAAGGATGCCCCTTGCAACTAATGAAAAACTGTTTTTT. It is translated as CASSQRMPLATNEKLFF.

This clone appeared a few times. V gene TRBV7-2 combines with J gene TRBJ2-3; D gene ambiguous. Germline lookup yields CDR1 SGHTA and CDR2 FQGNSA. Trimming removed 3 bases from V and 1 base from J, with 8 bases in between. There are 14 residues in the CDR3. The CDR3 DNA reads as TGTGCCAGCAGCTTTAACAGTGGCACAGATACGCAGTATTTT. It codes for CASSFNSGTDTQYF. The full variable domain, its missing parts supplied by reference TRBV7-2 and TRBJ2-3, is GAGVSQSPSNKVTEKGKDVELRCDPISGHTALYWYRQSLGQGLEFLIYFQGNSAPDKSGLPSDRFSAERTGGSVSTLTIQRTQQEDSAVYLCASSFNSGTDTQYFGPGTRLTVL.

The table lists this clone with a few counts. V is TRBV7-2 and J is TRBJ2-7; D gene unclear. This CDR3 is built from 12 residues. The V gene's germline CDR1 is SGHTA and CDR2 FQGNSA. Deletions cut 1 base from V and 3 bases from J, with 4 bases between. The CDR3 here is CASSLGSYEQYF. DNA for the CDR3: TGTGCCAGCAGCTTAGGGAGCTACGAGCAGTACTTC.